Listed below are T cell receptor beta chains from one sample, sequenced in a study of blood T cell repertoires in COVID-19. Clones were sequenced by immunoSEQ multiplex PCR, and TCRdb holds only the in-frame ones, with some missing. The sample holds some 310,000 clones; around 87% are singletons and the top ten take 0.8% to 1.3%. Sequencing was carried out using peripheral blood. These receptors originate from a woman between 35 and 50 years old with COVID-19, enrolled during active disease. The CDR3 runs from the conserved cysteine through the conserved F or W. The D gene is left open where the match is weak. Clone size is shown for a subset of rows, as once, few, many or a class of expanded clone.

CDR3nt: TGTGCCAGCAGCCCCGCGACAGGGGAGGCCACTGAAGCTTTCTTT
CDR3aa: CASSPATGEATEAFF
len: 15
d_gene: TRBD1
abundance: few
v_gene: TRBV7-9
j_gene: TRBJ1-1

CDR3nt: TGTGCCAGCAGCCGCGGGGGATTACAGCCCCAGCATTTT
CDR3aa: CASSRGGLQPQHF
len: 13
d_gene: .
abundance: few
v_gene: TRBV9
j_gene: TRBJ1-5

CDR3nt: TGTGCCAGCAGTCCAGACCTACGGGCGGGAGCTGGGGCCAACGTCCTGACTTTC
CDR3aa: CASSPDLRAGAGANVLTF
len: 18
d_gene: TRBD2
abundance: .
v_gene: TRBV9
j_gene: TRBJ2-6

CDR3nt: TGTGCCAGCACCCTGGGACTAGCGGGAGCGAACACCGGGGAGCTGTTTTTT
CDR3aa: CASTLGLAGANTGELFF
len: 17
d_gene: TRBD2
abundance: .
v_gene: TRBV28
j_gene: TRBJ2-2

CDR3nt: TGTGCCAGCAGGACGTGGGGGGGAGAGACCCAGTACTTC
CDR3aa: CASRTWGGETQYF
len: 13
d_gene: TRBD2
abundance: .
v_gene: TRBV5-6
j_gene: TRBJ2-5

CDR3nt: TGTGCCAGTAGCCATCAGGGGGCAGTCTCGGTCACCGGGGAGCTGTTTTTT
CDR3aa: CASSHQGAVSVTGELFF
len: 17
d_gene: TRBD1
abundance: once
v_gene: TRBV19
j_gene: TRBJ2-2

CDR3nt: TGTGCCAGCAGCGCCCGACGGGGGGTTATGAACACTGAAGCTTTCTTT
CDR3aa: CASSARRGVMNTEAFF
len: 16
d_gene: .
abundance: .
v_gene: TRBV7-2
j_gene: TRBJ1-1

CDR3nt: TGTGCCAGTAGTACCACTTGGGAGACTGAAGCTTTCTTT
CDR3aa: CASSTTWETEAFF
len: 13
d_gene: .
abundance: .
v_gene: TRBV19
j_gene: TRBJ1-1

CDR3nt: TGTGCCAGCAGCTCGGGACAGGGGGCTCAGCCCCAGCATTTT
CDR3aa: CASSSGQGAQPQHF
len: 14
d_gene: TRBD1
abundance: .
v_gene: TRBV6-6
j_gene: TRBJ1-5

CDR3nt: TGTGCCAGCAGCCCACAGTCAAACTATGGCTACACCTTC
CDR3aa: CASSPQSNYGYTF
len: 13
d_gene: .
abundance: .
v_gene: TRBV9
j_gene: TRBJ1-2

CDR3nt: TGTGCCAGCAGCCCGATCAGCGGTCCCTATGGCTACACCTTC
CDR3aa: CASSPISGPYGYTF
len: 14
d_gene: .
abundance: .
v_gene: TRBV7-9
j_gene: TRBJ1-2

CDR3nt: TGTGCCAGCAGTTCCAGCTCTGGAAACACCATATATTTT
CDR3aa: CASSSSSGNTIYF
len: 13
d_gene: .
abundance: .
v_gene: TRBV6-5
j_gene: TRBJ1-3

CDR3nt: TGTGCCAGCAGCTCCCTGGGACAGGGGATTGGAACCCTCCACTTT
CDR3aa: CASSSLGQGIGTLHF
len: 15
d_gene: TRBD1
abundance: .
v_gene: TRBV7-2
j_gene: TRBJ1-6

CDR3nt: TGTGCCAGCAGCCCTAGACGGACAAGCTCCTACGAGCAGTACTTC
CDR3aa: CASSPRRTSSYEQYF
len: 15
d_gene: .
abundance: .
v_gene: TRBV7-2
j_gene: TRBJ2-7

CDR3nt: TGTGCCAGCAGGTCCCATATCCATTCCGGGCCCCAGCATTTT
CDR3aa: CASRSHIHSGPQHF
len: 14
d_gene: .
abundance: .
v_gene: TRBV28
j_gene: TRBJ1-5

CDR3nt: TGTGCCAGCAGCTTAACCAGAGCGAGTACTGGGGCCAACGTCCTGACTTTC
CDR3aa: CASSLTRASTGANVLTF
len: 17
d_gene: .
abundance: .
v_gene: TRBV7-3
j_gene: TRBJ2-6

CDR3nt: TGCAGCGTTTCGGTGGACAGAACGGACACTGAAGCTTTCTTT
CDR3aa: CSVSVDRTDTEAFF
len: 14
d_gene: .
abundance: .
v_gene: TRBV29-1
j_gene: TRBJ1-1

CDR3nt: TGTGCCTGGAGTGTTGGGGGGGCCGAGCAGTACTTC
CDR3aa: CAWSVGGAEQYF
len: 12
d_gene: .
abundance: .
v_gene: TRBV30
j_gene: TRBJ2-7

CDR3nt: TGTGCCAGCAGCTTAGGAGGGTGGACCACTGAAGCTTTCTTT
CDR3aa: CASSLGGWTTEAFF
len: 14
d_gene: .
abundance: .
v_gene: TRBV7-2
j_gene: TRBJ1-1

CDR3nt: TGCAGTGCTCCGACTAGCGGGGTTCCGTACTTC
CDR3aa: CSAPTSGVPYF
len: 11
d_gene: TRBD2
abundance: once
v_gene: TRBV20-1
j_gene: TRBJ2-7

CDR3nt: TGTGCCAGCAGCGGGACAGTAAATAACTATGGCTACACCTTC
CDR3aa: CASSGTVNNYGYTF
len: 14
d_gene: TRBD1
abundance: .
v_gene: TRBV2
j_gene: TRBJ1-2

CDR3nt: TGTGCCACCAGTCCGGACAGAGTCAATCAGCCCCAGCATTTT
CDR3aa: CATSPDRVNQPQHF
len: 14
d_gene: .
abundance: .
v_gene: TRBV24-1
j_gene: TRBJ1-5

CDR3nt: TGTGCCAGCACCTACAGGGGCGGTGAGCAGTTCTTC
CDR3aa: CASTYRGGEQFF
len: 12
d_gene: TRBD1
abundance: .
v_gene: TRBV28
j_gene: TRBJ2-1

CDR3nt: TGTGCCAGCAGACACAGGGGGTCCTACGAGCAGTACTTC
CDR3aa: CASRHRGSYEQYF
len: 13
d_gene: TRBD1
abundance: .
v_gene: TRBV27
j_gene: TRBJ2-7

CDR3nt: TGTGCCAGCAGGGATACAGGGCCCAACTCCTACGAGCAGTACTTC
CDR3aa: CASRDTGPNSYEQYF
len: 15
d_gene: .
abundance: .
v_gene: TRBV6-5
j_gene: TRBJ2-7

CDR3nt: TGTGCCAGCAGTCCCCGGGGACTGCTGAACACTGAAGCTTTCTTT
CDR3aa: CASSPRGLLNTEAFF
len: 15
d_gene: .
abundance: .
v_gene: TRBV6-5
j_gene: TRBJ1-1

CDR3nt: TGTGCCAGCAGCTTTGCGGGGGGCGATGAGCAGTTCTTC
CDR3aa: CASSFAGGDEQFF
len: 13
d_gene: TRBD2
abundance: .
v_gene: TRBV7-2
j_gene: TRBJ2-1

CDR3nt: TGTGCCAGCAGCTTATTAAGGGGCGCTCCTACTAACTATGGCTACACCTTC
CDR3aa: CASSLLRGAPTNYGYTF
len: 17
d_gene: .
abundance: .
v_gene: TRBV7-2
j_gene: TRBJ1-2

CDR3nt: TGTGCCTGGAGCGATCAGGATTTT
CDR3aa: CAWSDQDF
len: 8
d_gene: .
abundance: .
v_gene: TRBV30
j_gene: TRBJ2-3

CDR3nt: TGTGCCAGCAGTGATCCGGGACAAGGCAACACTGAAGCTTTCTTT
CDR3aa: CASSDPGQGNTEAFF
len: 15
d_gene: .
abundance: .
v_gene: TRBV25-1
j_gene: TRBJ1-1

CDR3nt: TGTGCCAGCAGCTTAGTGGGTAGCGGGGGTTACACCGGGGAGCTGTTTTTT
CDR3aa: CASSLVGSGGYTGELFF
len: 17
d_gene: TRBD2
abundance: .
v_gene: TRBV7-8
j_gene: TRBJ2-2

CDR3nt: TGTGCCTGGAGCAGCGGGAGGACTTACTTC
CDR3aa: CAWSSGRTYF
len: 10
d_gene: TRBD2
abundance: .
v_gene: TRBV30
j_gene: TRBJ2-7

CDR3nt: TGTGCCAGCAGTTCCCTAGCGGGAGGGGTGGAAACGCAGTATTTT
CDR3aa: CASSSLAGGVETQYF
len: 15
d_gene: TRBD2
abundance: .
v_gene: TRBV7-2
j_gene: TRBJ2-3

CDR3nt: TGTGCCAGCGTACAGTTCCTCTCTGGAAACACCATATATTTT
CDR3aa: CASVQFLSGNTIYF
len: 14
d_gene: .
abundance: .
v_gene: TRBV5-8
j_gene: TRBJ1-3

CDR3nt: TGTGCCAGCTCACTTGCGGGAACTGGAGAAAAACTGTTTTTT
CDR3aa: CASSLAGTGEKLFF
len: 14
d_gene: .
abundance: .
v_gene: TRBV18
j_gene: TRBJ1-4

CDR3nt: TGTGCCAGCAGTTTAGATCAGGGCGGAGCGAAGTTTGAAGCTTTCTTT
CDR3aa: CASSLDQGGAKFEAFF
len: 16
d_gene: .
abundance: .
v_gene: TRBV27
j_gene: TRBJ1-1

CDR3nt: TGTGCCAGTGACCAGGGGGTCGGGCAGCCCCAGCATTTT
CDR3aa: CASDQGVGQPQHF
len: 13
d_gene: TRBD1
abundance: .
v_gene: TRBV7-8
j_gene: TRBJ1-5

CDR3nt: TGTGCCACCAGTGAAGGGAGGGTAGTGGAGCAGTACTTC
CDR3aa: CATSEGRVVEQYF
len: 13
d_gene: TRBD2
abundance: .
v_gene: TRBV24-1
j_gene: TRBJ2-7

CDR3nt: TGTGCCAGTAGCCGGGGCCGGGACAGGGGGCACACTGAAGCTTTCTTT
CDR3aa: CASSRGRDRGHTEAFF
len: 16
d_gene: TRBD1
abundance: .
v_gene: TRBV19
j_gene: TRBJ1-1

CDR3nt: TGCGCCAGCAGCCATTCAAAGCGGGAACCCTACAATGAGCAGTTCTTC
CDR3aa: CASSHSKREPYNEQFF
len: 16
d_gene: TRBD2
abundance: .
v_gene: TRBV4-3
j_gene: TRBJ2-1

CDR3nt: TGTGCCAGCAGTTTCCCGACAGGAGAAGCTTTCTTT
CDR3aa: CASSFPTGEAFF
len: 12
d_gene: .
abundance: .
v_gene: TRBV12-3/TRBV12-4
j_gene: TRBJ1-1

CDR3nt: TGTGCCAGCAGGGCCCGGAGGGGAGAAACGTACGAGCAGTACTTC
CDR3aa: CASRARRGETYEQYF
len: 15
d_gene: .
abundance: .
v_gene: TRBV27
j_gene: TRBJ2-7

CDR3nt: TGCGCCAGCAGCTTGGTACAGGGTAACACCGGGGAGCTGTTTTTT
CDR3aa: CASSLVQGNTGELFF
len: 15
d_gene: .
abundance: .
v_gene: TRBV5-1
j_gene: TRBJ2-2

CDR3nt: TGTGCCAGCAGCCCTAACCTCCGACAACACTATGGCTACACCTTC
CDR3aa: CASSPNLRQHYGYTF
len: 15
d_gene: .
abundance: .
v_gene: TRBV6-6
j_gene: TRBJ1-2

CDR3nt: TGTGCCAGCAGTCGAGACGGACAGCTCTATGGCTACACCTTC
CDR3aa: CASSRDGQLYGYTF
len: 14
d_gene: .
abundance: .
v_gene: TRBV27
j_gene: TRBJ1-2

CDR3nt: TGTGCCAGCAGTTACTCGAGCCAGGGGATCTATGGCTACACCTTC
CDR3aa: CASSYSSQGIYGYTF
len: 15
d_gene: .
abundance: .
v_gene: TRBV6-2/TRBV6-3
j_gene: TRBJ1-2

CDR3nt: TGTGCCAGCAGCTTAACCAGGGGGCACCAGCCCCAGCATTTT
CDR3aa: CASSLTRGHQPQHF
len: 14
d_gene: TRBD1
abundance: few
v_gene: TRBV11-1
j_gene: TRBJ1-5

CDR3nt: TGTGCCAGCAGCAATCGTGGAAGAGGACAGCTCACCTCACACAATGAGCAGTTCTTC
CDR3aa: CASSNRGRGQLTSHNEQFF
len: 19
d_gene: .
abundance: .
v_gene: TRBV21-1
j_gene: TRBJ2-1

CDR3nt: TGTGCCAGCAGCCGGTCTGACAGGGACAATCAGCCCCAGCATTTT
CDR3aa: CASSRSDRDNQPQHF
len: 15
d_gene: TRBD1
abundance: .
v_gene: TRBV2
j_gene: TRBJ1-5

CDR3nt: TGCGCCAGCAGCTTGGGTGGTAGCTCCTACGAGCAGTACTTC
CDR3aa: CASSLGGSSYEQYF
len: 14
d_gene: .
abundance: .
v_gene: TRBV5-1
j_gene: TRBJ2-7

CDR3nt: TGTGCCAGCAGCTTACCCGGGACTCAAGAGACCCAGTACTTC
CDR3aa: CASSLPGTQETQYF
len: 14
d_gene: .
abundance: .
v_gene: TRBV11-2
j_gene: TRBJ2-5

CDR3nt: TGCGCCAGCAGCTCGGCCACCGGGATATACCAAGAGACCCAGTACTTC
CDR3aa: CASSSATGIYQETQYF
len: 16
d_gene: .
abundance: .
v_gene: TRBV5-1
j_gene: TRBJ2-5